A single sample gave rise to the 17 T cell receptor beta chains below, sequenced in a study of T cells in Graves' hyperthyroidism and ophthalmopathy. TCR beta CDR3 regions were amplified from RNA transcripts. TCR CDR3 underwent first-round RT-PCR with the HTBI primer set. One entry per CDR3 protein, called by TCRdb with MiXCR from the multiplex PCR reads. The sample records some 600,000 distinct CDR3 sequences, 11% to 15% being singletons. The specimen sequenced was blood. The receptors were sampled from a woman in her thirties with Graves' hyperthyroidism that later progressed to Graves' ophthalmopathy.

There are many counts of this clonotype. The chain links TRBV2 to TRBJ1-2; D is unresolved. The CDR3 spans 10 residues. V lost 7 bases, J lost 8 bases, and 8 bases lay in between. Per the germline V gene, CDR1 is SNHLY and CDR2 is FYNNEI. This CDR3 reads CASNPGGYTF. DNA for the CDR3: TGTGCCAGCAACCCCGGGGGCTACACCTTC.

This clonotype was picked up many times. The junction and the germline gene differ at one end; a read error may be behind it. The chain links TRBV29-1 to TRBJ2-5; D unclear. Germline-derived CDR1 and CDR2 are SQVTM and ANQGSEA. CDR3 length: 10 amino acids. This CDR3 is CSVGEQFQDF. DNA for the CDR3: TGCAGCGTTGGAGAACAGTTTCAGGACTTC.

This clonotype came up a few times. The chain uses TRBV5-6 and TRBJ2-2; 12 bases fit TRBD2. The germline gives CDR1 SGHDT, CDR2 YYEEEE. The V segment lost 0 bases and the J segment 0 bases; nucleotides outside the gene matches: 3. The CDR3 sequence is 18 residues long. CDR3 residues: CASSLGLAGDPNTGELFF. CDR3 DNA: TGTGCCAGCAGCTTGGGACTAGCGGGAGACCCGAACACCGGGGAGCTGTTTTTT.

This clonotype has only a few counts. A read error is possible here, since a much larger clone lies one base away. The chain recombines TRBV7-2 with TRBJ2-1; 13 bases fit TRBD2. Trimming removed 5 bases from V and 10 bases from J; junction bases left unmatched: 5. The CDR3 length is 14 residues. The V gene's germline CDR1 is SGHTA and CDR2 FQGNSA. The CDR3 region is CASSPMTSGREQFF. As DNA, the CDR3 is TGTGCCAGCAGCCCTATGACTAGCGGGAGGGAGCAGTTCTTC. Together with reference TRBV7-2 and TRBJ2-1, the CDR3 gives the full variable domain: GAGVSQSPSNKVTEKGKDVELRCDPISGHTALYWYRQSLGQGLEFLIYFQGNSAPDKSGLPSDRFSAERTGGSVSTLTIQRTQQEDSAVYLCASSPMTSGREQFFGPGTRLTVL.

There are many counts of this clonotype. The chain employs TRBV6-1 and TRBJ2-1; maybe TRBD2 (6 bases). CDR3 length: 15 amino acids. The germline gives CDR1 MNHNS, CDR2 SASEGT. Trimming removed 5 bases at V and 3 bases at J, with 14 bases between. The CDR3 is CASSSRDSIYNEQFF. CDR3 coding DNA: TGTGCCAGCAGTTCTAGGGACTCTATCTACAATGAGCAGTTCTTC.

This clonotype was detected many times. The rearrangement joins TRBV11-3 to TRBJ2-1, with 9 positions matching TRBD2. V shed 0 bases and J 7 bases; nucleotides not matched to a gene: 16. The germline V gene encodes CDR1 SGHNT and CDR2 YENEEA. CDR3 size: 19 residues. The CDR3 nucleotides are TGTGCCAGCAGCTTAGAGCCCCTCCTGACTAGCGGAGCCCGGAATGAGCAGTTCTTC. Protein sequence: CASSLEPLLTSGARNEQFF.

The sample holds many counts of this clonotype. J is TRBJ2-4 and V is TRBV6-1; unclear D gene. The CDR3 consists of 15 residues. Germline V gives CDR1 MNHNS, CDR2 SASEGT. V was pared by 1 base and J by 1 base, with 8 bases between. The CDR3 is CASSEGYGAKNIQYF. As DNA, the CDR3 is TGTGCCAGCAGTGAAGGGTACGGGGCCAAAAACATTCAGTACTTC.

V gene TRBV5-1 combines with J gene TRBJ2-7; the D is unclear. Per the germline V gene, CDR1 is SGHRS and CDR2 is YFSETQ. The CDR3 has 15 residues. Trimming cost V 0 bases and J 2 bases, with 12 bases left between them. CDR3 residues: CASSLERLAAYEQYF. CDR3 DNA: TGCGCCAGCAGCTTGGAAAGGTTGGCAGCCTACGAGCAGTACTTC.

A few counts support this clonotype. The rearrangement links TRBV30 to TRBJ2-7; possibly TRBD2 for D (5 bases). Germline CDR1 GTSNPN, CDR2 SVGIG (reference sequence). This CDR3 is built from 15 residues. V was clipped by 1 base and J by 5 bases, with 18 bases between them. CDR3 amino acids: CAWSALSGLADEQYF. CDR3 DNA: TGTGCCTGGAGTGCCCTGAGCGGTCTCGCGGACGAGCAGTACTTC. Variable domain in full (rest from reference TRBV30 and TRBJ2-7): SQTIHQWPATLVQPVGSPLSLECTVEGTSNPNLYWYRQAAGRGLQLLFYSVGIGQISSEVPQNLSASRPQDRQFILSSKKLLLSDSGFYLCAWSALSGLADEQYFGPGTRLTVT.

The chain carries TRBV9 and TRBJ2-3; TRBD2 aligns across 7 bases. Germline-derived CDR1 and CDR2 are SGDLS and YYNGEE. V was clipped by 3 bases and J by 1 base; unmatched bases: 5. This CDR3 contains 15 residues. This CDR3 is CASSASTSGTDTQYF. CDR3 coding DNA: TGTGCCAGCAGCGCGTCCACTAGCGGCACAGATACGCAGTATTTT.

This clonotype appeared many times. This chain links TRBV5-1 with TRBJ2-7; TRBD1 or TRBD2 may be the D gene (7 bases each). V was shortened by 4 bases and J by 7 bases, with 15 bases between the two germline ends. Germline CDR1 SGHRS, CDR2 YFSETQ. CDR3 length: 13 amino acids. CDR3 residues: CASSVGTAGEQYF. The CDR3 bases are TGCGCCAGCAGCGTCGGGACAGCGGGAGAGCAGTACTTC.

This clonotype was counted many times. The CDR3, as DNA: TGTGCCACCAGCAGAGGGGGGGTAATGAACACTGAAGCTTTCTTT. Its protein product is CATSRGGVMNTEAFF. This chain connects TRBV15 to TRBJ1-1, with D tentatively TRBD1 (5 bases). The V gene's germline CDR1 is LNHNV and CDR2 YYDKDF (reference sequence). This CDR3 contains 15 residues. Trimming cost V 1 base and J 0 bases, with 9 bases left between them.

This clonotype was recorded at least ten times. The chain combines TRBV7-2 with TRBJ2-1; possible D gene TRBD1, 5 bases. CDR1 is SGHTA and CDR2 is FQGNSA in the germline V gene. There are 16 residues in the CDR3. Trimming removed 2 bases from V and 4 bases from J, with 15 bases in between. The CDR3 sequence is CASSLKGFGFYNEQFF. In DNA, the CDR3 is TGTGCCAGCAGCTTAAAGGGGTTTGGGTTTTACAATGAGCAGTTCTTC. Full variable domain (outside the CDR3, taken from reference TRBV7-2 and TRBJ2-1): GAGVSQSPSNKVTEKGKDVELRCDPISGHTALYWYRQSLGQGLEFLIYFQGNSAPDKSGLPSDRFSAERTGGSVSTLTIQRTQQEDSAVYLCASSLKGFGFYNEQFFGPGTRLTVL.

At least ten counts were recorded for this clonotype. V usage is TRBV6-2 or TRBV6-3 and J usage is TRBJ1-1, with a weak D call TRBD1 (6 bases). V dropped 2 bases and J dropped 5 bases, with 15 bases sitting between them. The germline CDR1 and CDR2 sequences are MNHEY and SVGEGT. The CDR3 consists of 15 residues. The CDR3 is CASSYPPGARTEAFF. The CDR3 DNA reads as TGTGCCAGCAGTTACCCACCGGGGGCGCGAACTGAAGCTTTCTTT.

V gene TRBV27 combines with J gene TRBJ2-7; TRBD2 is a possible D gene (6 bases). The CDR3 spans 14 residues. Trimming took 4 bases from V and 3 from J, leaving 13 bases between them. CDR1 MNHEY and CDR2 SMNVEV come from the germline V gene (reference sequence). This chain's CDR3 is CASSSQSGRYEQYF. The CDR3, as DNA: TGTGCCAGCAGTTCCCAAAGCGGGCGCTACGAGCAGTACTTC.

The chain combines TRBV7-3 with TRBJ2-1, with 15 bases lining up with TRBD2. The CDR3 is made up of 15 amino acids. V was pared by 4 bases and J by 10 bases, with 5 bases of the junction left unmatched. The V gene's germline CDR1 is SGHTA and CDR2 FQGTGA. CDR3 sequence reads: CASSWRTSGRDEQFF. The CDR3, as DNA: TGTGCCAGCAGCTGGAGGACTAGCGGGAGGGACGAGCAGTTCTTC.

This clonotype was observed a few times. The chain has TRBV25-1 and TRBJ1-3; TRBD1 is a possible D gene (5 bases). Trimming removed 1 base at V and 3 bases at J, with 7 bases between. The CDR3 length is 14 residues. Per germline, CDR1 MGHDK and CDR2 SYGVNS. Here the CDR3 reads CASSESGIGNTIYF. The CDR3 DNA sequence: TGTGCCAGCAGTGAATCAGGGATTGGAAACACCATATATTTT.